What follows describes a single T cell receptor beta chain. The clone's antigen remains unknown. Base quality data are lacking; no much larger clone is found one base away. V and J are trimmed by 4 bases and 4 bases, and the gene matches miss 5 bases of the junction. The CDR1 and CDR2 encoded by the germline V gene are SGHRS and YFSETQ. The CDR3 has 14 amino acids, counting the end cysteine and phenylalanine. Solely the CDR3 DNA is kept, with 42 bases framed from the first base. TCRbeta CDR3 regions were amplified from genomic DNA by means of the immunoSEQ Assay, a bias-controlled multiplex PCR. As for how the authors treated the data: Within the assay, amplification of reference gene primers was used to estimate how many nucleated cells each sample contained. To quantify the absolute abundance of each unique TCRbeta CDR3 rearrangement, sequence reads were collapsed and filtered. For each sample, productive Simpson clonality was calculated as the square root of Simpson's diversity index across productive rearrangements. This immuneACCESS table, as held by TCRdb, lists in-frame sequences with V and J called but not all clones. Of the missing ones, under half trace to an unresolved V gene in checked studies; the others have no known cause. D and trimming come from the DNA, and the V and J calls and clone size come from that table. Within this sample are 200,000 to 250,000 clones, with 86% of them counted one time only. In total, the top ten clones hold 3% to 4.5% of the sample.

The data were obtained in a study of blood T cell repertoires in COVID-19 (dated by TCRdb to the early 2020s). With regard to the full study: Samples from collaborators originated in the United States, Italy and Spain and spanned both the acute and convalescent phases of COVID-19. The material from the prospective study consisted of cDNA or gDNA derived from T cells, B-cell-depleted T cells, or PBMCs. Subjects who had been exposed to COVID-19, were actively infected with it, or had recovered from it provided the deeply sampled blood TCRbeta repertoires that made up the dataset. The repertoires were released in a freely available public database meant as a resource for research on the immune response to SARS-CoV-2. The samples were drawn from two sources: the first 160 participants of the ongoing ImmuneRACE study, and approximately 1,300 subjects contributed by 6 global collaborators. Nearly every sample came with metadata listing a de-identified subject ID, COVID-19 status, age in years and sex. Where available, HLA class I and class II types were obtained from metadata supplied by the sample provider rather than from assay-based typing.

In the prospective study, participants were roughly 18 to 89 years old, resided in about two dozen geographic areas of the United States, and were enrolled through a virtual design. In the prospective study, participants were assigned to cohorts based on the clinical history participants reported in a screening survey and a study questionnaire. Mobile phlebotomists in the prospective study collected whole blood, serum and a nasopharyngeal or oropharyngeal swab from every participant. Prospective study participants could optionally give additional blood draws and questionnaires over a roughly 2-month period. Prospective study blood samples were shipped either frozen or at room temperature before DNA extraction. General findings and caveats noted by the study authors: The quantity of clinical and demographic metadata differed by source and by participant and was supplied without curation.

The origin of this receptor is a woman aged 40 to 55 with acute COVID-19. Here the chain combines TRBV5-1 and TRBJ1-2, with TRBD1 matching 9 junction bases. Sequencing was done on a sample of PBMCs or T cells enriched from blood (not recorded which). Here is the DNA: TGCGCCAGCAGCATTACAGGGGGCGGCTATGGCTACACCTTC. Protein translation: CASSITGGGYGYTF.